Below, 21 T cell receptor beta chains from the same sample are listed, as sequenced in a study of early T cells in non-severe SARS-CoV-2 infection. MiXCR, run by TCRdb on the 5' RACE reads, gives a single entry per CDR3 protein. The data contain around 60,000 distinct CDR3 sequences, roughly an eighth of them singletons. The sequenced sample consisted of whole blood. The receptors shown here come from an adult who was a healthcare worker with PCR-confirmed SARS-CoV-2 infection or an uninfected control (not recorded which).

CDR3 sequence (DNA): TGCGCCAGCAGCCAAGAAGCGGACAGGGGCTACGAGCAGTACTTC. Protein sequence: CASSQEADRGYEQYF. The V and J genes are TRBV4-1 and TRBJ2-7, with 9 bases aligning to TRBD1. The CDR3 is 15 amino acids. The ends lost 0 bases at V and 3 bases at J; junction bases unmatched: 3. CDR1 is MGHRA and CDR2 is YSYEKL in the germline V gene.

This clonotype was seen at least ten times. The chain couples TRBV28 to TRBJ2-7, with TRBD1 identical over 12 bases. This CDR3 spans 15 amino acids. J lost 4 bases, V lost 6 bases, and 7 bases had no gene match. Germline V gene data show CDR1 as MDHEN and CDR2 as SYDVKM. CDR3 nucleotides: TGTGCCAGCAGAGGGACAGGGGGCGCTAATTACGAGCAGTACTTC. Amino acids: CASRGTGGANYEQYF.

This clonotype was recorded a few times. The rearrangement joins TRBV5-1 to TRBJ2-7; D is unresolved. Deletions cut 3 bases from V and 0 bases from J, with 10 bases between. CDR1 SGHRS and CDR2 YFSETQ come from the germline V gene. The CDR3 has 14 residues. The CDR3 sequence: CASSSGSLSYEQYF. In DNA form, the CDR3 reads TGCGCCAGCAGCTCCGGCAGCCTCTCCTACGAGCAGTACTTC.

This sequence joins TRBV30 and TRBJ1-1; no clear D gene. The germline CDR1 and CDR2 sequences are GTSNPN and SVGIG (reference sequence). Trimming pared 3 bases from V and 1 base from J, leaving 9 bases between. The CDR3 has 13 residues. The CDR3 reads CAWSSRENTEAFF. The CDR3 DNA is TGTGCCTGGAGCTCAAGGGAGAACACTGAAGCTTTCTTT.

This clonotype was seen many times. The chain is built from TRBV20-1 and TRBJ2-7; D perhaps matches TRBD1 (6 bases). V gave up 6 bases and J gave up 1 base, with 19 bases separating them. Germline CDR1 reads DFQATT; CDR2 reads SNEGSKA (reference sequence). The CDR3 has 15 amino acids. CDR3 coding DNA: TGCAGTGCCCAGAACCACAGGGAACCTTCCTACGAGCAGTACTTC. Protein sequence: CSAQNHREPSYEQYF.

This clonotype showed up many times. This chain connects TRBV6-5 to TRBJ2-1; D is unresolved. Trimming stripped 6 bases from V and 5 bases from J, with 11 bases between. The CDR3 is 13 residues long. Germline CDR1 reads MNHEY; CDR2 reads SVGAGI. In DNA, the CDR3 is TGTGCCAGCAGCTACCTCATCCACAATGAGCAGTTCTTC. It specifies CASSYLIHNEQFF.

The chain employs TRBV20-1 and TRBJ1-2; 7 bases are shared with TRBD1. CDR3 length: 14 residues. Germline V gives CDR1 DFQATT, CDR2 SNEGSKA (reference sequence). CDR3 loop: CSAILPQGDYGYTF. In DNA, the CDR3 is TGCAGCGCAATCCTCCCTCAGGGGGACTATGGCTACACCTTC.

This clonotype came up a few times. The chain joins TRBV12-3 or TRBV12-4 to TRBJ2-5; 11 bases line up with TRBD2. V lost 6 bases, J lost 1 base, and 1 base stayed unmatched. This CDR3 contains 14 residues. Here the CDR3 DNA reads TGTGCCAGCAGGGGGACTAGCGGCCAAGAGACCCAGTACTTC. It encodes CASRGTSGQETQYF.

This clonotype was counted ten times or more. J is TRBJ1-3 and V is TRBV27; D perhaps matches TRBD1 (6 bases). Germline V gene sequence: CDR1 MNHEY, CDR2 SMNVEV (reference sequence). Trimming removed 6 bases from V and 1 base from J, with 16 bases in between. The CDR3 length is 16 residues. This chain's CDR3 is CASSQRGGASGNTIYF. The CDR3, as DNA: TGTGCCAGCAGCCAAAGGGGGGGCGCGTCTGGAAACACCATATATTTT.

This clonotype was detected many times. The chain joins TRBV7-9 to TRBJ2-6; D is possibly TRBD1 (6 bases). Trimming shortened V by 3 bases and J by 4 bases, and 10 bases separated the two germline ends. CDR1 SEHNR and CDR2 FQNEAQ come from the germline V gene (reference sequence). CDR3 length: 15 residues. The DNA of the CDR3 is TGTGCCAGCAGCTTTAGGGGGTCCGGGGCCAACGTCCTGACTTTC. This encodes CASSFRGSGANVLTF.

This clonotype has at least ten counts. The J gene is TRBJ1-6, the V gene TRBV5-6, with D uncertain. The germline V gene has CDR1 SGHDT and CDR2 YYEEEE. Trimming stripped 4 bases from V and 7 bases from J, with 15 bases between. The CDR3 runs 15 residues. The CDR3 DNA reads TGTGCCAGCAGCCCCAAGGCAAGCCCCAATTCACCCCTCCACTTT. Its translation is CASSPKASPNSPLHF.

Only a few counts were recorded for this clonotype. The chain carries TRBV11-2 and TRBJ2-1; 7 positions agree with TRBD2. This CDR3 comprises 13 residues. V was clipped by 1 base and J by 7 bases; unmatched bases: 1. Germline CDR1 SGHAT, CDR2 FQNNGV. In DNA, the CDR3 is TGTGCCAGCAGCTTAGGACTAGCTAATGAGCAGTTCTTC. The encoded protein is CASSLGLANEQFF.

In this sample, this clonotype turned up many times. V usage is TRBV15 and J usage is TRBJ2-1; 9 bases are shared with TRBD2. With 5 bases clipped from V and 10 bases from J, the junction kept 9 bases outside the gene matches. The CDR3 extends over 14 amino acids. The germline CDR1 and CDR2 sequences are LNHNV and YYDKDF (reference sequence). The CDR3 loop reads CATSWGLAAGEQFF. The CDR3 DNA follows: TGTGCCACCAGCTGGGGACTAGCTGCTGGGGAGCAGTTCTTC. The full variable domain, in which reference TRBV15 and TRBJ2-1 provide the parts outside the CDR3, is DAMVIQNPRYQVTQFGKPVTLSCSQTLNHNVMYWYQQKSSQAPKLLFHYYDKDFNNEADTPDNFQSRRPNTSFCFLDIRSPGLGDTAMYLCATSWGLAAGEQFFGPGTRLTVL.

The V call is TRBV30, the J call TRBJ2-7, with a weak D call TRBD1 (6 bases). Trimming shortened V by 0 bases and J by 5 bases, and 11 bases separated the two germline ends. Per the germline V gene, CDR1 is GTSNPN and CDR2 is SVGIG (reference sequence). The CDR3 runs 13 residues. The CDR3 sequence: CAWSVNRANEQYF. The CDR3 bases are TGTGCCTGGAGTGTGAACAGGGCCAACGAGCAGTACTTC.

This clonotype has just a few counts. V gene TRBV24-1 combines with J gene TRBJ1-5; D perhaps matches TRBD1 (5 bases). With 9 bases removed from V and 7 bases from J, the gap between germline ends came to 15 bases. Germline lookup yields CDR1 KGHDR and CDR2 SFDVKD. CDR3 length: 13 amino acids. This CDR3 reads CATGAGYGQPQHF. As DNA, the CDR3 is TGTGCCACCGGGGCCGGATACGGGCAGCCCCAGCATTTT.

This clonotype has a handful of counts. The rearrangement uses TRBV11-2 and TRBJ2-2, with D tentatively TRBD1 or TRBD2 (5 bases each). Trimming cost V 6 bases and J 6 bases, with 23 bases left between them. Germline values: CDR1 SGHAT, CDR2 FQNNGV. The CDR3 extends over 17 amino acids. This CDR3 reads CASRFGGVGRRAGELFF. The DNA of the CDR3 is TGTGCCAGCAGATTCGGAGGAGTGGGGCGGCGGGCCGGGGAGCTGTTTTTT. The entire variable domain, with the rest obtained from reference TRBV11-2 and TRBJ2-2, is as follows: EAGVAQSPRYKIIEKRQSVAFWCNPISGHATLYWYQQILGQGPKLLIQFQNNGVVDDSQLPKDRFSAERLKGVDSTLKIQPAKLEDSAVYLCASRFGGVGRRAGELFFGEGSRLTVL.

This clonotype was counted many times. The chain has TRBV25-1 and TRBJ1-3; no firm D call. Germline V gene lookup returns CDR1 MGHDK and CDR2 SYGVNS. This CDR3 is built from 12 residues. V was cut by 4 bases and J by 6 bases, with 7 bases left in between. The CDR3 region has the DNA TGTGCCAGCAGTGCCGGAGAAAACACCATATATTTT. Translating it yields CASSAGENTIYF.

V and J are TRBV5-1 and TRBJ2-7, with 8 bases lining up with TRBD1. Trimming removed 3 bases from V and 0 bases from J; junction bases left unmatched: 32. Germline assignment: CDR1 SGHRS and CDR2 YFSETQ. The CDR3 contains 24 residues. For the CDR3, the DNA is TGCGCCAGCAGCTCCGCCCCTCCCGGACAGGGTCTTCTCGCGCAAGGGACCAACTCCTACGAGCAGTACTTC. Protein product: CASSSAPPGQGLLAQGTNSYEQYF.

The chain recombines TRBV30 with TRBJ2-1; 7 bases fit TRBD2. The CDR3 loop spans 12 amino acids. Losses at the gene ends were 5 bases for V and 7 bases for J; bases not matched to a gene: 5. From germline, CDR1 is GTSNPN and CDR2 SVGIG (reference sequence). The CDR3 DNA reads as TGTGCCTGGGGCCGGGGACTAAATGAGCAGTTCTTC. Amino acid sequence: CAWGRGLNEQFF. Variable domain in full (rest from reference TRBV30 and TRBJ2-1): SQTIHQWPATLVQPVGSPLSLECTVEGTSNPNLYWYRQAAGRGLQLLFYSVGIGQISSEVPQNLSASRPQDRQFILSSKKLLLSDSGFYLCAWGRGLNEQFFGPGTRLTVL.

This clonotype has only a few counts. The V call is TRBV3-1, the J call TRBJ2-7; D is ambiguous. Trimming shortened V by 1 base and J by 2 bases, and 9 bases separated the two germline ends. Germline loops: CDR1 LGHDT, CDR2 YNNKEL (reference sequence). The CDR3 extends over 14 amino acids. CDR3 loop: CASSQGPGPYEQYF. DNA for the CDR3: TGTGCCAGCAGCCAAGGCCCAGGTCCCTACGAGCAGTACTTC.

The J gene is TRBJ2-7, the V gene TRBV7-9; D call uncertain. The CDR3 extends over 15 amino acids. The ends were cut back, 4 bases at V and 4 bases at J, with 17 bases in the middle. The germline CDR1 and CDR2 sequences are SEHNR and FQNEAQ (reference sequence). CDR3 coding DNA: TGTGCCAGCAGCTCCTCTGGAGCCTCGGGTTACGAGCAGTACTTC. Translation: CASSSSGASGYEQYF.